The source of this TCR beta chain is a study of cytomegalovirus exposure and HLA in healthy donors. Study-wide findings and caveats: A later analysis linked a missense DCLRE1C variant to TCR beta V- and J-gene trimming. The authors listed around 150 TCR beta chains as cytomegalovirus-associated. A further, later analysis showed that HLA-associated TCR beta chains (compared with equally common others) were more clonally expanded.

This clone appeared a few times. What it recognizes is unknown. The CDR3 spans 17 residues. J lost 1 base, V lost 2 bases, and 5 bases had no gene match. The germline V gene has CDR1 MDHEN and CDR2 SYDVKM. Amplification used 60 Vbeta primers and 13 Jbeta primers. Here immunoSEQ multiplex PCR was the method, and the copy in TCRdb shows in-frame clones only, minus some. Of about 250,000 clones listed, over 70% are singletons. Sequencing was carried out using PBMCs. The clonotype originates from a girl aged 2-9 years in good health and CMV-seronegative. The gene calls are TRBV28 and TRBJ1-3, with 10 nucleotides matching TRBD1. CDR3 region: CASSLRDRGPSGNTIYF. DNA of the CDR3: TGTGCCAGCAGTTTAAGGGACAGGGGACCGTCTGGAAACACCATATATTTT.